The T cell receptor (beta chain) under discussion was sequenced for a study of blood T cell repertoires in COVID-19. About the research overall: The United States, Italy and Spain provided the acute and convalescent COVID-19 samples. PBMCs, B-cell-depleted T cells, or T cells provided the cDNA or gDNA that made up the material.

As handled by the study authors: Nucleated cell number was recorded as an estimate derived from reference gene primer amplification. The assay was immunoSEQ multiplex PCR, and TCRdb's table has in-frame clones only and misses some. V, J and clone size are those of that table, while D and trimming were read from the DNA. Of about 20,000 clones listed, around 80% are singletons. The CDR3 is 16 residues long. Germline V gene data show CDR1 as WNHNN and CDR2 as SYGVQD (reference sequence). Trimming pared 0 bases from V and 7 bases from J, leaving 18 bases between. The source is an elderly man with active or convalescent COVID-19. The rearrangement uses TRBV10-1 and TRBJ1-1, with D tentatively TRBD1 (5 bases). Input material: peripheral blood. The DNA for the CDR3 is TGCGCCAGCAGTGAGTCGCCGGCGGGGGTCGGCGATGAAGCTTTCTTT. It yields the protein CASSESPAGVGDEAFF.